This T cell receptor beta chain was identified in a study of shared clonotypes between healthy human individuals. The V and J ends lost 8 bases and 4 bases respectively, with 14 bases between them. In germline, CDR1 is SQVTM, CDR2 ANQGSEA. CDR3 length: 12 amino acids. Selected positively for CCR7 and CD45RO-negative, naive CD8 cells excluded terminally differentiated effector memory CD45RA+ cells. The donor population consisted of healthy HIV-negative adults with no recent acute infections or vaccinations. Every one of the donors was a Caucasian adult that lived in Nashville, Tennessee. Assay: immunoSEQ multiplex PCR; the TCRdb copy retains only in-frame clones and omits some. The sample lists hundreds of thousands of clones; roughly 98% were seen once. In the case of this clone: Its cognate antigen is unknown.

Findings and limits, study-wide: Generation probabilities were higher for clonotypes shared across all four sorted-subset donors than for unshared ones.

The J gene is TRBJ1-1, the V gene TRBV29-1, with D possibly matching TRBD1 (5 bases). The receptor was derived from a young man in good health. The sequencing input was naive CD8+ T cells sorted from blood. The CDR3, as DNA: TGCAGCAGCAGGGCGTTCGGCACTGAAGCTTTCTTT. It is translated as CSSRAFGTEAFF.